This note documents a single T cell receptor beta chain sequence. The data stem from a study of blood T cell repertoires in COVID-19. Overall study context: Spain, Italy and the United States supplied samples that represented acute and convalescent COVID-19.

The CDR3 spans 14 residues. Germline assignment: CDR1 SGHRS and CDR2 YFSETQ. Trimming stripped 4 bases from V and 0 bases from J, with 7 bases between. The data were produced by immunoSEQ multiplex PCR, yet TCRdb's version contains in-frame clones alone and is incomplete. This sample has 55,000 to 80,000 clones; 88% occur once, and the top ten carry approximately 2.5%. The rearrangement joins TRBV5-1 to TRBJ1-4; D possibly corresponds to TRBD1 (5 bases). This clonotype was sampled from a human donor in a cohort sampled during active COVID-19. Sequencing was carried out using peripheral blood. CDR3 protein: CASSRGATNEKLFF. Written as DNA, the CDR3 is TGCGCCAGCAGCCGGGGGGCAACTAATGAAAAACTGTTTTTT.